This is a list of T cell receptor beta chains from one sample in a study of patients and donors after allogeneic stem cell transplantation. TCRdb re-called the RT-PCR reads with MiXCR, one entry per CDR3 protein. Among about 160,000 distinct CDR3 sequences, 24% were seen once, and the ten largest hold 26%. The source material was blood, either unsorted or a sorted T cell fraction (not recorded which). These TCRs come from a human donor who was either an allogeneic HSCT recipient or a stem cell or donor lymphocyte infusion donor (not recorded which). It is not recorded whose cells these are; they may come from a transplant donor. Each CDR3 is given with its conserved first and last residue. Each record gives: D gene, J gene, V gene, clone size, CDR3 protein, CDR3 DNA. D genes are given only for firm matches. Size tells how often a clone was seen (once, few, many) or the class of an expanded clone, and some rows leave it out.

-	TRBJ2-2	TRBV5-1	-	CASSLAQAPWPGELFF	TGCGCCAGCAGCTTGGCCCAGGCGCCTTGGCCCGGGGAGCTGTTTTTT
-	TRBJ2-7	TRBV4-2	few	CASSLRPLAGARGEQYF	TGTGCCAGCAGCCTTCGACCCCTGGCGGGGGCCCGGGGCGAGCAGTACTTC
-	TRBJ1-3	TRBV2	-	CASSSWGNTIYF	TGTGCCAGCAGCTCTTGGGGCAACACCATATATTTT
TRBD1	TRBJ2-3	TRBV7-2	-	CASSSWDRGADTQYF	TGTGCCAGCAGCTCATGGGACAGGGGTGCAGATACGCAGTATTTT
TRBD2	TRBJ2-3	TRBV28	-	CASTRGGSTDTQYF	TGTGCCAGCACCCGGGGGGGAAGCACAGATACGCAGTATTTT
TRBD2	TRBJ2-1	TRBV20-1	few	CSAIPGLAGINEQFF	TGCAGTGCTATTCCGGGACTAGCGGGGATAAATGAGCAGTTCTTC
TRBD1	TRBJ1-1	TRBV12-3/TRBV12-4	few	CASGARGPTEAFF	TGTGCCAGCGGGGCGAGGGGGCCCACTGAAGCTTTCTTT
-	TRBJ1-6	TRBV5-1	-	CASSLLAIGDSPLHF	TGCGCCAGCAGCTTACTTGCGATAGGGGATTCACCCCTCCACTTT
TRBD1	TRBJ1-1	TRBV18	-	CASLTGASGTEAFF	TGTGCCAGCTTGACAGGGGCTAGTGGCACTGAAGCTTTCTTT
-	TRBJ2-7	TRBV18	few	CASQEGRDSYEQYF	TGTGCCAGCCAGGAGGGAAGGGACAGCTACGAGCAGTACTTC
TRBD2	TRBJ2-1	TRBV12-3/TRBV12-4	-	CASSTSGGSLGNEQFF	TGTGCCAGCAGTACCAGCGGGGGGTCCCTTGGGAATGAGCAGTTCTTC
-	TRBJ1-1	TRBV9	few	CASSDEAGLVNTEAFF	TGTGCCAGCAGCGATGAAGCGGGACTCGTGAACACTGAAGCTTTCTTT
TRBD1	TRBJ2-3	TRBV12-3/TRBV12-4	few	CASSSLTGIRTDTQYF	TGTGCCAGCAGTTCGCTGACAGGGATCCGTACAGATACGCAGTATTTT
-	TRBJ2-7	TRBV29-1	few	CSVETTSEQYF	TGCAGCGTTGAAACGACTAGCGAGCAGTACTTC
TRBD1	TRBJ2-1	TRBV10-3	-	CAITTGTGNNEQFF	TGTGCCATCACCACCGGGACAGGAAACAATGAGCAGTTCTTC
-	TRBJ2-1	TRBV20-1	once	CSANGVAGTPGDEQFF	TGCAGTGCTAATGGGGTAGCGGGCACCCCAGGGGATGAGCAGTTCTTC
TRBD1	TRBJ1-2	TRBV5-1	-	CASSLAGGQGPSNYGYTF	TGCGCCAGCAGCTTGGCCGGGGGACAGGGCCCCTCTAACTATGGCTACACCTTC
-	TRBJ1-1	TRBV5-1	-	CASSEWGHGTEAFF	TGCGCCAGCAGCGAATGGGGACACGGCACTGAAGCTTTCTTT